A single sample gave rise to the 14 T cell receptor beta chains below, sequenced in a study of T cell clonality in common variable immunodeficiency. Repertoires were generated with immunoSEQ multiplex PCR, while TCRdb's copy carries only in-frame clones and drops some. The sample includes about 39,000 clones, none of them occurring once. Sequencing input: peripheral blood mononuclear cells. Every receptor here comes from a person aged 18 to 75 in good health.

The table lists this clone with many counts. The sequence runs out 3 residues before the end of the CDR3; the remainder is reconstructed from the germline J gene. This sequence joins TRBV5-1 and TRBJ2-2; 9 bases match TRBD2. This CDR3 spans 15 amino acids. In germline, CDR1 is SGHRS, CDR2 YFSETQ. Trimming removed 4 bases from V and 5 bases from J; junction bases left unmatched: 6. Partial CDR3 DNA: TGCGCCAGCAGCCGCGAGAGCGGGAGGACCGGGGAG. Protein product: CASSRESGRTGE. From start to end, the CDR3 is CASSRESGRTGELFF.

Remarks on this clone: The read finishes 3 residues shy of the CDR3 end, and the germline J gene is used to complete it. The chain carries TRBV18 and TRBJ1-1, with 8 bases that match TRBD1. In germline, CDR1 is KGHSH, CDR2 LQKENI. The CDR3 is made up of 16 amino acids. V dropped 3 bases and J dropped 1; count of bases not matched to a gene: 7. The CDR3: CASSPRGTGGNTEAFF. CDR3 DNA, as far as it was read: TGTGCCAGCTCACCCCGAGGAACAGGGGGGAACACTGAA.

This clone has at least ten counts. The read terminates 3 residues before the CDR3 end, so the remaining end is supplied by the germline J gene. The chain links TRBV18 to TRBJ1-1; 8 bases line up with TRBD1. There are 14 residues in the CDR3. Germline V CDR1 and CDR2: KGHSH, LQKENI. The junction had 7 bases not matched to a gene; V was cut back by 5 bases and J by 5 bases. The sequenced part of the CDR3 DNA is TGTGCCAGCTCATCGACAGGGGAGGGAACTGAA. This sequence encodes CASSSTGEGTE. The full CDR3 protein is CASSSTGEGTEAFF.

This clone was counted only a few times. From the germline J gene comes the end of the CDR3, since the read stops 3 residues before it. The chain has TRBV6-1 and TRBJ1-1; the match to TRBD1 covers 7 bases. This CDR3 region has 15 residues. Germline lookup yields CDR1 MNHNS and CDR2 SASEGT. The CDR3 DNA, read in part, is TGTGCCAGCAGTGCCCGGACAGGACCTAAGGTTTCA. It encodes CASSARTGPKVS. In full, the CDR3 reads CASSARTGPKVSAFF.

Many counts were recorded for this clone. The read finishes 3 residues shy of the CDR3 end, and the germline J gene is used to complete it. The rearrangement links TRBV2 to TRBJ2-2; possibly TRBD2 for D (5 bases). CDR3 size: 13 residues. CDR1 is SNHLY, CDR2 FYNNEI, per germline. Trimming removed 2 bases at V and 5 bases at J, with 6 bases between. The CDR3: CASSETRTGELFF. Incomplete CDR3 DNA: TGTGCCAGCAGTGAAACTAGGACCGGGGAG.

This clone was observed a handful of times. The CDR3 end falls 3 residues outside the read, so it is completed with the germline J gene. The chain uses TRBV20-1 and TRBJ2-5; no reliable D call. Germline V gene lookup returns CDR1 DFQATT and CDR2 SNEGSKA (reference sequence). This CDR3 region has 13 residues. The germline V and J ends were trimmed by 5 bases and 4 bases, with 14 bases remaining between them. The CDR3 DNA, read in part, is TGCAGTGCTGTCTCCCCTTCTCGAGAGACC. It encodes CSAVSPSRET. The full-length CDR3 reads as CSAVSPSRETQYF.

This clone was counted ten times or more. Read coverage stops 3 residues before the CDR3 terminus; the germline J gene supplies the remainder. V usage is TRBV30 and J usage is TRBJ2-5; 12 bases agree with TRBD2. CDR3 size: 13 residues. V was pared by 7 bases and J by 2 bases, with 2 bases of the junction left unmatched. In germline, CDR1 is GTSNPN, CDR2 SVGIG (reference sequence). CDR3 bases read: TGTGCCTACGGGACTAGCGGGCAAGAGACC. Translated: CAYGTSGQET. The whole CDR3 protein is CAYGTSGQETQYF.

This clone was detected many times. Coverage ceases 3 residues before the CDR3 finishes, and the germline J gene fills in the end. The chain employs TRBV7-8 and TRBJ1-5; TRBD1 aligns across 7 bases. Germline CDR1 and CDR2: SGHVS and FQNEAQ. The CDR3 length is 16 residues. With V trimmed by 5 bases and J by 3 bases, 10 bases remained unmatched. This CDR3 is CASSPYPTGINQPQHF. CDR3 DNA (partial): TGTGCCAGCAGCCCCTATCCGACAGGGATCAATCAGCCC.

This clone has at least ten counts. The read falls 3 residues short of the CDR3 end, and the missing part is taken from the germline J gene. The gene calls are TRBV7-2 and TRBJ2-3; 10 nucleotides align to TRBD2. The ends lost 8 bases at V and 6 bases at J; junction bases unmatched: 11. The CDR3 has 15 residues. Per the germline V gene, CDR1 is SGHTA and CDR2 is FQGNSA. The CDR3: CASAIASGSWDTQYF. The CDR3 bases that were read are TGTGCCAGCGCGATCGCTAGCGGGAGTTGGGATACG.

This clone occurred many times. The part of the CDR3 DNA that was read is TGTGCCAGCAGTTTAACAGGGGAGGCCTACAATGAG. Amino acid sequence: CASSLTGEAYNE. The whole CDR3 sequence is CASSLTGEAYNEQFF. The chain has TRBV12-3 or TRBV12-4 and TRBJ2-1, with D maybe TRBD1 (7 bases). The read gets to within 3 residues of the CDR3 end, and the germline J gene fills in the rest. Trimming removed 2 bases at V and 2 bases at J, with 10 bases between. There are 15 residues in the CDR3.

In this sample, this clone turned up many times. The read halts 3 residues ahead of the CDR3 end, with the missing end drawn from the germline J gene. This sample also contains other DNA sequences that code for the same CDR3. The rearrangement uses TRBV28 and TRBJ2-7; D may be TRBD1 or TRBD2 (5 bases each). V gave up 6 bases and J gave up 1 base, with 16 bases separating them. The germline gives CDR1 MDHEN, CDR2 SYDVKM. The CDR3 covers 15 residues. CDR3 in amino acids: CASSPPAGRSYEQYF. The sequenced part of the CDR3 DNA is TGTGCCAGCAGCCCCCCCGCAGGGAGATCCTACGAG. Full variable domain (missing parts from reference TRBV28 and TRBJ2-7): DVKVTQSSRYLVKRTGEKVFLECVQDMDHENMFWYRQDPGLGLRLIYFSYDVKMKEKGDIPEGYSVSREKKERFSLILESASTNQTSMYLCASSPPAGRSYEQYFGPGTRLTVT.

This clone was counted ten times or more. Partial CDR3 DNA: TGTGCCAGCTCATCCGGGACAGGGACTGAA. Translation: CASSSGTGTE. In full, the CDR3 is CASSSGTGTEAFF. The chain uses TRBV18 and TRBJ1-1; 9 nucleotides match TRBD1. The CDR3 extends 3 residues past the end of the read, so its final part is completed from the germline J gene. The trim removed 5 bases at V and 5 bases at J, leaving 3 bases unmatched. This CDR3 spans 13 amino acids. Germline CDR1 and CDR2: KGHSH and LQKENI.

There are many counts of this clone. The CDR3 end falls 3 residues outside the read, so it is completed with the germline J gene. V and J are TRBV7-2 and TRBJ2-2, with a possible D match to TRBD1 (6 bases). CDR3 length: 14 residues. The germline V and J ends were trimmed by 4 bases and 3 bases, with 9 bases remaining between them. CDR1 and CDR2 from the germline V gene are SGHTA and FQGNSA. The part of the CDR3 DNA that was read is TGTGCCAGCAGCTCCCGGACAGACACCGGGGAG. Translating gives CASSSRTDTGE. The full CDR3 sequence reads CASSSRTDTGELFF.

This clone was counted many times. The read falls 3 residues short of the CDR3 end, and the missing part is taken from the germline J gene. The rearrangement uses TRBV10-1 and TRBJ2-7; D is perhaps TRBD1 (5 bases). The CDR3 spans 14 residues. Trimming pared 0 bases from V and 3 bases from J, leaving 9 bases between. Germline loops: CDR1 WNHNN, CDR2 SYGVQD (reference sequence). CDR3 amino acids: CASSESQGLYEQYF. CDR3 DNA, as far as it was read: TGCGCCAGCAGTGAGTCTCAGGGTCTCTACGAG.